Shown below are 10 T cell receptor beta chains from a single sample sequenced in a study of blood T cell repertoires in COVID-19. The repertoire was sequenced with immunoSEQ multiplex PCR; TCRdb's copy has only in-frame clones and lacks some. The profile shows 150,000 to 200,000 clones, 70% to 85% of them singletons. Source material: peripheral blood. The receptors here all came from a woman aged 80 or older with acute or convalescent COVID-19.

The V call is TRBV7-2, the J call TRBJ1-4, with D maybe TRBD1 (5 bases). The germline CDR1 and CDR2 sequences are SGHTA and FQGNSA. This CDR3 has 17 residues. The V gene lost 4 bases and the J gene lost 3 bases, with 18 bases spanning the gap. The chain's CDR3 is CASSSRTGGAANEKLFF. The CDR3 DNA reads TGTGCCAGCAGCTCTAGAACCGGAGGGGCGGCTAATGAAAAACTGTTTTTT.

This clone was counted many times. The rearrangement links TRBV2 to TRBJ2-7; perhaps TRBD1 as D (6 bases). Deletions cut 0 bases from V and 2 bases from J, with 14 bases between. Germline V gene sequence: CDR1 SNHLY, CDR2 FYNNEI. This CDR3 comprises 16 residues. This CDR3 is CASSEALWGTPYEQYF. The CDR3 DNA is TGTGCCAGCAGTGAAGCGCTTTGGGGGACACCCTACGAGCAGTACTTC.

The rearrangement uses TRBV30 and TRBJ2-7, with 9 bases fitting TRBD2. The CDR3 runs 15 residues. Germline CDR1 reads GTSNPN; CDR2 reads SVGIG (reference sequence). Germline trimming cut 2 bases from V and 4 bases from J; bases unmatched to any gene: 9. Written as DNA, the CDR3 is TGTGCCTGGAGTCGGCTAGCGGGAACCCGGTACGAGCAGTACTTC. It specifies CAWSRLAGTRYEQYF.

The chain combines TRBV10-3 with TRBJ2-7, with 9 bases lining up with TRBD2. Trimming cost V 4 bases and J 5 bases; bases outside gene matches: 6. The CDR3 extends over 14 amino acids. Germline CDR1 and CDR2: ENHRY and SYGVKD. CDR3: CAISVGREGNEQYF. The DNA of the CDR3 is TGTGCCATCAGTGTGGGGCGGGAGGGGAACGAGCAGTACTTC.

The J gene is TRBJ2-3, the V gene TRBV6-4; 11 positions match TRBD2. This CDR3 region has 15 residues. The germline CDR1 and CDR2 sequences are MRHNA and SNTAGT. V shed 9 bases, J shed 1 base, and the junction held 6 bases outside the gene matches. CDR3 loop: CASFLLAGGTDTQYF. In DNA, the CDR3 is TGTGCCAGTTTTTTACTAGCGGGGGGCACAGATACGCAGTATTTT.

This sequence joins TRBV19 and TRBJ1-1, with D tentatively TRBD1 (6 bases). Germline CDR1 LNHDA, CDR2 SQIVND (reference sequence). This CDR3 region has 14 residues. V was shortened by 5 bases and J by 4 bases, with 14 bases between the two germline ends. DNA for the CDR3: TGTGCCAGTAGTTTACAGGGATCTAGCACTGAAGCTTTCTTT. Encoded protein: CASSLQGSSTEAFF.

The gene calls are TRBV4-1 and TRBJ2-7; the D gene is possibly TRBD2 (5 bases). The V end lost 0 bases, the J end lost 7 bases, and 10 bases lay between the germline ends. Germline V CDR1 and CDR2: MGHRA, YSYEKL. The CDR3 totals 13 residues. The CDR3, as DNA: TGCGCCAGCAGCCAAGAACGGGGATGGGAGCAGTACTTC. Its protein is CASSQERGWEQYF.

The rearrangement uses TRBV29-1 and TRBJ1-1; the D gene is possibly TRBD1 (5 bases). Germline values: CDR1 SQVTM, CDR2 ANQGSEA. The CDR3 loop spans 14 amino acids. V was cut by 7 bases and J by 0 bases, with 15 bases left in between. CDR3 in amino acids: CSANRGALNTEAFF. The DNA for the CDR3 is TGCAGCGCCAATCGTGGGGCGCTGAACACTGAAGCTTTCTTT. The full variable domain, its missing parts supplied by reference TRBV29-1 and TRBJ1-1, is SAVISQKPSRDICQRGTSLTIQCQVDSQVTMMFWYRQQPGQSLTLIATANQGSEATYESGFVIDKFPISRPNLTFSTLTVSNMSPEDSSIYLCSANRGALNTEAFFGQGTRLTVV.

CDR3: CASSERAGYGYTF. In DNA, the CDR3 is TGTGCCAGCAGTGAGAGGGCAGGCTATGGCTACACCTTC. V and J are TRBV2 and TRBJ1-2; D gene unclear. Trimming took 3 bases from V and 4 from J, leaving 9 bases between them. This CDR3 has 13 residues. The germline CDR1 and CDR2 sequences are SNHLY and FYNNEI.

The chain uses TRBV4-1 and TRBJ1-6; weak D call: TRBD1 (5 bases). Germline values: CDR1 MGHRA, CDR2 YSYEKL. V lost 1 base and J lost 0, with 19 bases in between. This CDR3 is 20 amino acids long. CDR3: CASSQAILSRGSSYNSPLHF. The CDR3 DNA follows: TGCGCCAGCAGCCAAGCGATTCTATCGCGGGGGAGCTCCTATAATTCACCCCTCCACTTT.